One and the same sample provided the 16 T cell receptor beta chains below, sequenced in a study of blood T cell repertoires in COVID-19. This table comes from immunoSEQ multiplex PCR, and its TCRdb copy is limited to in-frame clones, with some not included. Among approximately 56,000 clones listed, roughly 89% were seen once. The sample taken for sequencing was peripheral blood. The receptors stem from a man aged 80 or over with active or convalescent COVID-19.

The rearrangement uses TRBV21-1 and TRBJ1-4; TRBD1, the table's D call, was not compared with the DNA. TRBV21-1 is tagged as a pseudogene. This CDR3 is 17 amino acids long. The CDR3 is CASSKGSRAATNEKLFF. The DNA of the CDR3 is TGTGCCAGCAGCAAGGGTAGCAGGGCTGCAACTAATGAAAAACTGTTTTTT.

This clone was seen a handful of times. The chain has TRBV28 and TRBJ1-3, with D unresolved. Germline CDR1 reads MDHEN; CDR2 reads SYDVKM. V lost 2 bases and J 4 bases, leaving 9 bases between the germline ends. CDR3 length equals 14 residues. Written as DNA, the CDR3 is TGTGCCAGCAGTTTACTCTCAGAAGGAAACACCATATATTTT. Translating gives CASSLLSEGNTIYF.

This chain uses TRBV13 with TRBJ2-3; TRBD1 aligns across 9 bases. V lost 3 bases to trimming and J lost 3 bases; unmatched junction nucleotides: 7. CDR3 length: 16 amino acids. CDR1 is PRHDT and CDR2 is FYEKMQ in the germline V gene (reference sequence). CDR3: CASSFRAGTGTDTQYF. Here the CDR3 DNA reads TGTGCCAGCAGCTTCAGAGCCGGGACAGGGACAGATACGCAGTATTTT.

V is TRBV5-1 and J is TRBJ2-1; a possible D gene is TRBD2 (6 bases). This CDR3 has 16 amino acids. CDR1 SGHRS and CDR2 YFSETQ come from the germline V gene. V was shortened by 4 bases and J by 7 bases, with 21 bases between the two germline ends. This CDR3 is CASSRRIPGVGNEQFF. The CDR3 DNA reads TGCGCCAGCAGCCGTAGAATCCCGGGAGTGGGGAATGAGCAGTTCTTC.

The chain is built from TRBV10-3 and TRBJ2-3; D is uncertain. V was trimmed by 3 bases and J by 2 bases, leaving 6 bases between them. Germline CDR1 reads ENHRY; CDR2 reads SYGVKD. The CDR3 covers 13 residues. The CDR3: CAISEAFTDTQYF. CDR3 coding DNA: TGTGCCATCAGTGAAGCATTCACAGATACGCAGTATTTT.

The V call is TRBV7-9, the J call TRBJ1-4; no clear D. V was cut by 10 bases and J by 7 bases, with 19 bases left in between. The CDR3 totals 14 residues. Germline V gives CDR1 SEHNR, CDR2 FQNEAQ (reference sequence). CDR3 residues: CATEADVASEKLFF. In DNA form, the CDR3 reads TGTGCCACGGAGGCCGACGTGGCTAGTGAAAAACTGTTTTTT.

This sequence joins TRBV7-8 and TRBJ2-3; D unclear. Looked up from germline, CDR1 is SGHVS and CDR2 is FQNEAQ. Deletions cut 8 bases from V and 2 bases from J, with 11 bases between. CDR3 length: 13 amino acids. The CDR3 sequence is CASRRGPTDTQYF. CDR3 bases: TGTGCCAGCCGCCGTGGGCCCACAGATACGCAGTATTTT.

The J gene is TRBJ1-4, the V gene TRBV7-3, with TRBD1 matching over 8 bases. Germline values: CDR1 SGHTA, CDR2 FQGTGA. The CDR3 has 15 amino acids. Losses at the gene ends were 5 bases for V and 8 bases for J; bases not matched to a gene: 10. The CDR3 DNA sequence: TGTGCCAGCAGCCCCACAGGGGGTCTTGAGGAAAAACTGTTTTTT. Its translation is CASSPTGGLEEKLFF.

This chain connects TRBV19 to TRBJ1-3; D remains unclear. V lost 7 bases and J 0 bases, leaving 19 bases between the germline ends. The CDR3 totals 17 residues. Germline lookup yields CDR1 LNHDA and CDR2 SQIVND (reference sequence). The CDR3 nucleotides are TGTGCCAGTACCGACGGGCGGACTCCTAGCTCTGGAAACACCATATATTTT. This encodes CASTDGRTPSSGNTIYF.

This chain joins TRBV5-1 and TRBJ1-5; no reliable D call. CDR3 length equals 13 residues. Germline V CDR1 and CDR2: SGHRS, YFSETQ. Trimming removed 0 bases from V and 5 bases from J, with 6 bases in between. CDR3 nucleotide sequence: TGCGCCAGCAGCTTGGACGGGGATCAGCCCCAGCATTTT. Its translation: CASSLDGDQPQHF.

This clone was recorded once. The genes are TRBV6-4 and TRBJ2-1; TRBD2 aligns across 12 bases. This CDR3 contains 16 residues. Trimming cost V 0 bases and J 8 bases; bases outside gene matches: 5. Germline CDR1 and CDR2: MRHNA and SNTAGT. The chain's CDR3 is CASSDSTSGRRDEQFF. The CDR3 nucleotides read TGTGCCAGCAGTGACTCGACTAGCGGGAGAAGAGATGAGCAGTTCTTC.

V usage is TRBV4-3 and J usage is TRBJ2-7; TRBD1 matches 9 bases. CDR1 and CDR2 (germline): LGHNA, YSLEER. The trim removed 4 bases at V and 0 bases at J, leaving 10 bases unmatched. This CDR3 has 17 amino acids. The CDR3 is CASSRHLGTGSSYEQYF. CDR3 nucleotide sequence: TGCGCCAGCAGCCGGCATCTGGGGACAGGGAGCTCCTACGAGCAGTACTTC.

The chain has TRBV9 and TRBJ2-7; D perhaps matches TRBD1 (6 bases). The CDR3 runs 16 residues. Germline values: CDR1 SGDLS, CDR2 YYNGEE. Trimming pared 3 bases from V and 3 bases from J, leaving 19 bases between. The DNA for the CDR3 is TGTGCCAGCAGCGGGGGTCTCGGGACATCGATCTACGAGCAGTACTTC. It specifies CASSGGLGTSIYEQYF.

V gene TRBV19 combines with J gene TRBJ2-7, with a possible D match to TRBD2 (5 bases). This CDR3 is built from 14 residues. V dropped 3 bases and J dropped 0 bases, with 9 bases sitting between them. Germline lookup yields CDR1 LNHDA and CDR2 SQIVND (reference sequence). In nucleotides, the CDR3 is TGTGCCAGTAGTATCGGACGGGGCTCCTACGAGCAGTACTTC. It specifies CASSIGRGSYEQYF.

This chain uses TRBV10-3 with TRBJ2-1; D is perhaps TRBD2 (6 bases). This CDR3 spans 13 amino acids. The germline CDR1 and CDR2 sequences are ENHRY and SYGVKD. The V gene lost 9 bases and the J gene lost 1 base, with 10 bases spanning the gap. CDR3 sequence reads: CAMGGVSYNEQFF. The CDR3, as DNA: TGTGCCATGGGAGGAGTATCCTACAATGAGCAGTTCTTC.

J is TRBJ2-7 and V is TRBV11-2, with D possibly TRBD1 on 6 matching bases. V was clipped by 0 bases and J by 1 base, with 13 bases between them. The CDR3 spans 16 residues. CDR1 SGHAT and CDR2 FQNNGV come from the germline V gene. The chain's CDR3 is CASSLDSGHVSYEQYF. In DNA form, the CDR3 reads TGTGCCAGCAGCTTAGATTCGGGACACGTTTCCTACGAGCAGTACTTC. Looking up the rest from reference TRBV11-2 and TRBJ2-7 gives the full variable domain: EAGVAQSPRYKIIEKRQSVAFWCNPISGHATLYWYQQILGQGPKLLIQFQNNGVVDDSQLPKDRFSAERLKGVDSTLKIQPAKLEDSAVYLCASSLDSGHVSYEQYFGPGTRLTVT.